The present T cell receptor beta chain was sequenced within a study of blood T cell repertoires in COVID-19. Across the whole study: The origin of the acute and convalescent COVID-19 samples was the United States, Italy and Spain. Sample material is recorded as cDNA or gDNA derived from T cells, B-cell-depleted T cells, or PBMCs.

Germline values: CDR1 SQVTM, CDR2 ANQGSEA. This CDR3 contains 14 residues. With V trimmed by 4 bases and J by 4 bases, 8 bases remained unmatched. Authors' data handling: Estimation of nucleated cell counts relied on the amplification of reference gene primers. Sequencing used immunoSEQ multiplex PCR; TCRdb keeps in-frame clones, though not all of them. D and trimming come from the DNA, and the V and J calls and clone size come from that table. The sample consists of approximately 280,000 clones, 80% to 95% of them appearing once. Enrolment of Seattle patients took place during active infection, and they were followed longitudinally.

The clonotype was recovered from a woman in her twenties or thirties with COVID-19, enrolled during active disease. The sample taken for sequencing was peripheral blood. This chain joins TRBV29-1 and TRBJ1-1; 8 nucleotides line up with TRBD1. The CDR3 DNA reads as TGCAGCGTTGCCGCGACAGGGGACGGCACTGAAGCTTTCTTT. This translates into CSVAATGDGTEAFF.